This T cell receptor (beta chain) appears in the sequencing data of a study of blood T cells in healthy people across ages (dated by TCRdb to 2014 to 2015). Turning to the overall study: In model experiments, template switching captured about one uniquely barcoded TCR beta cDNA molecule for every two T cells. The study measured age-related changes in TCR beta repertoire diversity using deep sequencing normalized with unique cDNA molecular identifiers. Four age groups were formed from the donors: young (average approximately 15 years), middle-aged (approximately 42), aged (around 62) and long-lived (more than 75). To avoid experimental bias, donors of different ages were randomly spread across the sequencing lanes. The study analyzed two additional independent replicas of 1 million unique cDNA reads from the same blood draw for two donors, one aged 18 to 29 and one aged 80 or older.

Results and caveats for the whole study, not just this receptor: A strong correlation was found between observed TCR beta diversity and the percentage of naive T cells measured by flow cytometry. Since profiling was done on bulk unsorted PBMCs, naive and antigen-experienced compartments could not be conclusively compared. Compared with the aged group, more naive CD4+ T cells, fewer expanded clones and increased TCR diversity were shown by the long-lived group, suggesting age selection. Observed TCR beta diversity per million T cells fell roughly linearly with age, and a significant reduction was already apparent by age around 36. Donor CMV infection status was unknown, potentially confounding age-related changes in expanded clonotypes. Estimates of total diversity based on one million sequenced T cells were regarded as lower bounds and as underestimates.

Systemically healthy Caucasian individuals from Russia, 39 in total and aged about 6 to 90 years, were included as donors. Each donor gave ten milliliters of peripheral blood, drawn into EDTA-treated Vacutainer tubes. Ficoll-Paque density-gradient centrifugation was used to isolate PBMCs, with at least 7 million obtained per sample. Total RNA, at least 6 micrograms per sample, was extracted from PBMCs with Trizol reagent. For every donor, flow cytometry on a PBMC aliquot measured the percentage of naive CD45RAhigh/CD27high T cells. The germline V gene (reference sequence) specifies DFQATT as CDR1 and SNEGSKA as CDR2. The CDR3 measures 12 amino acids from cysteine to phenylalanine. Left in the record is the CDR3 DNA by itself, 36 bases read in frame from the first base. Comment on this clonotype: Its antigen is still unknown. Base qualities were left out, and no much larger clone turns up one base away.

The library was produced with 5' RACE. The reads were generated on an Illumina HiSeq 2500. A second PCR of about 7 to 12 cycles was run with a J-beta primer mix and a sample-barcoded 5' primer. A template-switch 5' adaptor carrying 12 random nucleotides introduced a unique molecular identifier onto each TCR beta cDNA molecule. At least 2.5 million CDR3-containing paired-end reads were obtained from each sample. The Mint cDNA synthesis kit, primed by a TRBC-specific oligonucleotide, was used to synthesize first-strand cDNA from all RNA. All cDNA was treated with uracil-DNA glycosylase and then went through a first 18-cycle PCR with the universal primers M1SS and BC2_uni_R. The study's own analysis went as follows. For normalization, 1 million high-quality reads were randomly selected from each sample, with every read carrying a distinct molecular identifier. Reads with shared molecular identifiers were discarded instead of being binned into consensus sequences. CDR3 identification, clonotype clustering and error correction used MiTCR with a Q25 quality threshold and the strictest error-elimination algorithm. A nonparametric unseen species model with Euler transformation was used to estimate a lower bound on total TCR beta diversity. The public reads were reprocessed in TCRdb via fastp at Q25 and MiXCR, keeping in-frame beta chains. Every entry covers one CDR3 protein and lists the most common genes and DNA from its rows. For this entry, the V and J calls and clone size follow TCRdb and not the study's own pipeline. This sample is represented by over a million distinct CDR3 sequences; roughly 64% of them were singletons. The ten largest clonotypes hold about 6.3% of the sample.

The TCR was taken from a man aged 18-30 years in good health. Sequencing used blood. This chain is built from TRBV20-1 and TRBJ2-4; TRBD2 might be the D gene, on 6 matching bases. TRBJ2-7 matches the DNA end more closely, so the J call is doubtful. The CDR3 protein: CSAKGGVNEQYF. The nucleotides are TGCAGTGCGAAGGGAGGAGTAAACGAGCAGTACTTC.